Following are 25 T cell receptor beta chains from one sample sequenced in a study of hypomethylating agent response in myelodysplastic syndrome. The repertoire was sequenced with immunoSEQ multiplex PCR; TCRdb's copy has only in-frame clones and lacks some. The table has some 4,100 clones, around 84% seen once. The sequenced sample was bone marrow, obtained before or after starting hypomethylating agent treatment for myelodysplastic syndrome (not recorded which). The receptors originated from a human donor with myelodysplastic syndrome.

The V and J genes are TRBV6-5 and TRBJ1-6; D is unclear. In germline, CDR1 is MNHEY, CDR2 SVGAGI. Trimming pared 0 bases from V and 14 bases from J, leaving 11 bases between. The CDR3 consists of 13 residues. CDR3 sequence reads: CASSYSFGLALHF. The CDR3 DNA reads as TGTGCCAGCAGTTACTCTTTCGGACTAGCCCTCCACTTT.

The rearrangement uses TRBV19 and TRBJ2-1; 8 bases align to TRBD2. Germline V gene lookup returns CDR1 LNHDA and CDR2 SQIVND (reference sequence). V shed 6 bases, J shed 0 bases, and the junction held 7 bases outside the gene matches. The CDR3 has 16 amino acids. CDR3 DNA: TGTGCCAGTAGACTCACAAGCGGGAGCTCCTACAATGAGCAGTTCTTC. Translating gives CASRLTSGSSYNEQFF.

The chain is built from TRBV6-5 and TRBJ2-7, with 9 bases fitting TRBD1. Germline CDR1 is MNHEY and CDR2 is SVGAGI. The CDR3 is 15 residues long. The V segment lost 5 bases and the J segment 5 bases; nucleotides outside the gene matches: 10. The CDR3 nucleotides read TGTGCCAGCAGTGGGCCGGGACAGGGAAACCACGAGCAGTACTTC. It codes for CASSGPGQGNHEQYF.

With regard to this clone: A read error may produce the germline difference seen at one junction end. The chain recombines TRBV7-2 with TRBJ1-2, with D perhaps TRBD1 (5 bases). CDR3 size: 12 residues. Germline lookup yields CDR1 SGHTA and CDR2 FQGNSA. The CDR3 nucleotides are TGTGCCAGCAGCTTAGGGCTGCCAGGGAAGGCCTTC. Its translation is CASSLGLPGKAF.

The CDR3 region has the DNA TGTGCCTGGAGTTCGACGGACGGAAACACCATATATTTT. The encoded protein is CAWSSTDGNTIYF. The chain uses TRBV30 and TRBJ1-3; D call uncertain. The ends were cut back, 2 bases at V and 4 bases at J, with 9 bases in the middle. The germline gives CDR1 GTSNPN, CDR2 SVGIG (reference sequence). The CDR3 covers 13 residues.

The chain carries TRBV7-2 and TRBJ2-1; the D is unclear. V was shortened by 5 bases and J by 1 base, with 12 bases between the two germline ends. From germline, CDR1 is SGHTA and CDR2 FQGNSA. The CDR3 runs to 15 residues. This chain's CDR3 is CASSPFPESYNEQFF. In DNA, the CDR3 is TGTGCCAGCAGCCCGTTCCCGGAGTCCTACAATGAGCAGTTCTTC.

This clone is a singleton in its sample. This rearrangement joins TRBV15 to TRBJ1-2, with D possibly being TRBD1 (6 bases). CDR1 and CDR2 from the germline V gene are LNHNV and YYDKDF (reference sequence). The CDR3 sequence is 13 residues long. V was cut by 5 bases and J by 8 bases, with 15 bases left in between. CDR3 amino acids: CATSVDDRWGYTF. The CDR3 DNA follows: TGTGCCACCAGCGTAGACGACAGGTGGGGCTACACCTTC.

Only one count was recorded for this clone. The rearrangement links TRBV9 to TRBJ2-1; D call uncertain. V lost 3 bases and J lost 5, with 12 bases in between. CDR3 length: 14 amino acids. Germline values: CDR1 SGDLS, CDR2 YYNGEE. CDR3 protein: CASSATGSNNEQFF. The DNA for the CDR3 is TGTGCCAGCAGCGCCACCGGGTCTAACAATGAGCAGTTCTTC.

The rearrangement joins TRBV6-5 to TRBJ2-5, with D unresolved. The J call may be faulty, since TRBJ2-7 better matches the DNA end. From germline, CDR1 is MNHEY and CDR2 SVGAGI. The CDR3 runs 14 residues. The CDR3 region has the DNA TGTGCCAGCAGTTACTCGAGGCAGCACTACGAGCAGTACTTC. Protein sequence: CASSYSRQHYEQYF.

This clone was detected a few times. This sequence joins TRBV19 and TRBJ1-2; D is possibly TRBD1 (5 bases). The germline V and J ends were trimmed by 5 bases and 6 bases, with 16 bases remaining between them. The germline CDR1 and CDR2 sequences are LNHDA and SQIVND (reference sequence). This CDR3 comprises 14 residues. The DNA of the CDR3 is TGTGCCAGTAGTCCCGGGACCCCTCGGGATGGCTACACCTTC. Translation: CASSPGTPRDGYTF.

The chain employs TRBV28 and TRBJ2-5; 7 nucleotides agree with TRBD1. Germline CDR1 is MDHEN and CDR2 is SYDVKM. The CDR3 length is 13 residues. The J segment lost 4 bases and the V segment lost 6 bases, leaving 5 bases of the junction unmatched. CDR3 sequence reads: CASRTTGVETQYF. The CDR3 coding sequence is TGTGCCAGCAGAACCACAGGGGTAGAGACCCAGTACTTC.

The CDR3 is CASSRALSGNTIYF. DNA for the CDR3: TGTGCCAGCAGCCGCGCCCTCTCTGGAAACACCATATATTTT. The J gene is TRBJ1-3, the V gene TRBV6-5; no clear D gene. V was trimmed by 6 bases and J by 0 bases, leaving 9 bases between them. The CDR3 runs to 14 residues. The germline CDR1 and CDR2 sequences are MNHEY and SVGAGI.

This rearrangement joins TRBV19 to TRBJ2-1; no firm D call. Trimming took 0 bases from V and 4 from J, leaving 13 bases between them. The CDR3 runs 16 residues. Germline CDR1 is LNHDA and CDR2 is SQIVND (reference sequence). CDR3 sequence (DNA): TGTGCCAGTAGTATAGATGTAAAAGCTCGTTACAATGAGCAGTTCTTC. It specifies CASSIDVKARYNEQFF. The full variable domain, its missing parts supplied by reference TRBV19 and TRBJ2-1, is DGGITQSPKYLFRKEGQNVTLSCEQNLNHDAMYWYRQDPGQGLRLIYYSQIVNDFQKGDIAEGYSVSREKKESFPLTVTSAQKNPTAFYLCASSIDVKARYNEQFFGPGTRLTVL.

This rearrangement joins TRBV4-3 to TRBJ2-2; 8 bases fit TRBD2. Germline V gene data show CDR1 as LGHNA and CDR2 as YSLEER. V shed 0 bases, J shed 5 bases, and the junction held 8 bases outside the gene matches. CDR3 length: 17 residues. The CDR3 bases are TGCGCCAGCAGCCAAGATTTCGGCGGGAGGTTGACCGGGGAGCTGTTTTTT. It is translated as CASSQDFGGRLTGELFF.

This chain uses TRBV5-4 with TRBJ1-2, with D possibly being TRBD1 (5 bases). The germline CDR1 and CDR2 sequences are SGHNT and YYREEE (reference sequence). There are 15 residues in the CDR3. The V end lost 0 bases, the J end lost 7 bases, and 16 bases lay between the germline ends. CDR3 region: CASSLALGAGSGYTF. The CDR3 nucleotides read TGTGCCAGCAGCTTGGCATTAGGGGCAGGGTCTGGCTACACCTTC.

CDR3 residues: CASSQDPGGDGSYEQYF. The DNA for the CDR3 is TGCGCCAGCAGCCAAGACCCAGGGGGAGATGGATCCTACGAGCAGTACTTC. The rearrangement joins TRBV4-3 to TRBJ2-7; 7 nucleotides align to TRBD1. In germline, CDR1 is LGHNA, CDR2 YSLEER. V dropped 0 bases and J dropped 1; count of bases not matched to a gene: 9. This CDR3 is 17 amino acids long.

The chain is built from TRBV28 and TRBJ1-1; 7 positions agree with TRBD1. J lost 6 bases, V lost 5 bases, and 9 bases had no gene match. The CDR3 has 14 residues. Germline V CDR1 and CDR2: MDHEN, SYDVKM. This CDR3 is CASSTTGVYAEAFF. CDR3 bases: TGTGCCAGCAGTACTACAGGGGTTTACGCTGAAGCTTTCTTT.

The chain has TRBV27 and TRBJ1-2; D call uncertain. CDR3 length equals 15 residues. Trimming stripped 3 bases from V and 0 bases from J, with 11 bases between. The germline V gene encodes CDR1 MNHEY and CDR2 SMNVEV (reference sequence). The CDR3 sequence: CASSLQGLSNYGYTF. CDR3 nucleotides: TGTGCCAGCAGTTTGCAAGGTCTTTCTAACTATGGCTACACCTTC.

The chain combines TRBV10-2 with TRBJ2-6; weak D call: TRBD1 (6 bases). The CDR3 has 15 amino acids. Germline V CDR1 and CDR2: WSHSY, SAAADI. With 6 bases removed from V and 2 bases from J, the gap between germline ends came to 11 bases. CDR3 protein: CASSTGRPGANVLTF. Written as DNA, the CDR3 is TGCGCCAGCAGCACAGGGCGCCCTGGGGCCAACGTCCTGACTTTC.

This chain connects TRBV4-3 to TRBJ1-4; D gene uncertain. The CDR3 sequence is 14 residues long. CDR1 and CDR2 from the germline V gene are LGHNA and YSLEER. Trimming took 3 bases from V and 0 from J, leaving 5 bases between them. DNA for the CDR3: TGCGCCAGCAGCCAGGGCACAACTAATGAAAAACTGTTTTTT. Protein: CASSQGTTNEKLFF.

This chain links TRBV28 with TRBJ2-6; maybe TRBD2 (7 bases). The germline V gene encodes CDR1 MDHEN and CDR2 SYDVKM. Trimming stripped 2 bases from V and 0 bases from J, with 17 bases between. The CDR3 loop spans 19 amino acids. DNA for the CDR3: TGTGCCAGCAGTTTAGAGGTGGGGGGGACACTCTCTGGGGCCAACGTCCTGACTTTC. Its protein is CASSLEVGGTLSGANVLTF.

The chain carries TRBV11-2 and TRBJ2-1; a weak D match, TRBD2 (5 bases). The CDR3 has 17 amino acids. CDR1 and CDR2 from the germline V gene are SGHAT and FQNNGV. V lost 5 bases, J lost 2 bases, and 19 bases lay in between. The CDR3 sequence: CASSPLVSGRAYNEQFF. CDR3 nucleotides: TGTGCCAGCAGCCCCTTAGTGAGCGGTAGGGCCTACAATGAGCAGTTCTTC.

In DNA form, the CDR3 reads TGTGCCAGTAATCCGGGAGGGCCCACAGATACGCAGTATTTT. The encoded protein is CASNPGGPTDTQYF. This chain connects TRBV19 to TRBJ2-3; 8 positions agree with TRBD2. V dropped 7 bases and J dropped 2; count of bases not matched to a gene: 5. Per the germline V gene, CDR1 is LNHDA and CDR2 is SQIVND (reference sequence). The CDR3 length is 14 residues.

The chain recombines TRBV6-9 with TRBJ2-6, with D unclear. The CDR3 contains 18 residues. V was pared by 5 bases and J by 5 bases, with 22 bases between. Germline V CDR1 and CDR2: MNHGY, SVAAGI. The CDR3 region is CASSITLLRQSRANVLTF. The CDR3 nucleotides are TGTGCCAGCAGTATAACACTCTTACGACAAAGTCGGGCCAACGTCCTGACTTTC.

The chain couples TRBV2 to TRBJ1-1; no clear D. The CDR3 runs to 13 residues. V gave up 0 bases and J gave up 0 bases, with 2 bases separating them. Germline V lookup: CDR1 SNHLY, CDR2 FYNNEI. This chain's CDR3 is CASSEAMNTEAFF. The CDR3 DNA follows: TGTGCCAGCAGTGAAGCGATGAACACTGAAGCTTTCTTT.